These 13 T cell receptor beta chains were sequenced from one sample in a study of T cells after yellow fever vaccination. TCRdb fed the 5' RACE reads into MiXCR, producing one record per CDR3 protein. The sample carries 500,000 to 650,000 distinct CDR3 sequences, around 17% recorded once. The source material was PBMCs, sampled 5 days after the first yellow fever vaccination. These receptors were obtained from a man aged 18-30 years who received the YFV17D yellow fever vaccine.

The chain combines TRBV20-1 with TRBJ1-5; D unclear. V lost 0 bases, J lost 4 bases, and 7 bases lay in between. This CDR3 is 13 amino acids long. Germline lookup yields CDR1 DFQATT and CDR2 SNEGSKA (reference sequence). Here the CDR3 DNA reads TGCAGTGCTAGAGAGGGTCCAAATCAGCCCCAGCATTTT. Protein product: CSAREGPNQPQHF.

The rearrangement joins TRBV20-1 to TRBJ2-2; no clear D gene. This CDR3 comprises 13 residues. V lost 5 bases and J 4 bases, leaving 11 bases between the germline ends. The germline V gene has CDR1 DFQATT and CDR2 SNEGSKA (reference sequence). CDR3 region: CSAPIRLTGELFF. CDR3 DNA sequence: TGCAGTGCTCCCATTCGACTCACCGGGGAGCTGTTTTTT.

The rearrangement joins TRBV10-3 to TRBJ2-1; 7 bases map to TRBD1. The V gene end was trimmed by 6 bases and the J gene end by 6 bases; junction bases not matched to a gene: 2. Germline values: CDR1 ENHRY, CDR2 SYGVKD. The CDR3 is made up of 12 amino acids. This chain's CDR3 is CAIRNRGNEQFF. The CDR3 DNA is TGTGCCATCAGAAACAGGGGCAATGAGCAGTTCTTC.

CDR3 nucleotides: TGTGCCACCAGTGATATGACACATACCGGGGAGCTGTTTTTT. It is translated as CATSDMTHTGELFF. The rearrangement joins TRBV24-1 to TRBJ2-2, with D unresolved. Germline CDR1 reads KGHDR; CDR2 reads SFDVKD. The CDR3 runs to 14 residues. Trimming shortened V by 3 bases and J by 5 bases, and 9 bases separated the two germline ends.

The chain is built from TRBV20-1 and TRBJ1-1, with a weak D call TRBD1 (5 bases). The CDR3 extends over 14 amino acids. Trimming stripped 5 bases from V and 0 bases from J, with 13 bases between. Germline V gene lookup returns CDR1 DFQATT and CDR2 SNEGSKA (reference sequence). This chain's CDR3 is CSAAPGAMNTEAFF. The DNA for the CDR3 is TGCAGTGCTGCCCCCGGGGCTATGAACACTGAAGCTTTCTTT.

This clonotype was counted a few times. The chain employs TRBV7-8 and TRBJ1-6, with a weak D call TRBD1 (5 bases). Germline assignment: CDR1 SGHVS and CDR2 FQNEAQ. The CDR3 runs 20 residues. The V end lost 1 base, the J end lost 0 bases, and 19 bases lay between the germline ends. Here the CDR3 reads CASSLVRGSPRSSYNSPLHF. CDR3 nucleotides: TGTGCCAGCAGCTTAGTACGGGGGTCCCCCCGGAGCTCCTATAATTCACCCCTCCACTTT.

The chain carries TRBV7-7 and TRBJ2-2; 10 nucleotides match TRBD2. The germline CDR1 and CDR2 sequences are SSHAT and FNYEAQ (reference sequence). J lost 0 bases, V lost 1 base, and 8 bases had no gene match. This CDR3 region has 19 residues. The CDR3 DNA reads as TGTGCCAGCAGCTTAGATCGACTAGCGGGCCTCGCGAACACCGGGGAGCTGTTTTTT. Residues: CASSLDRLAGLANTGELFF.

V and J are TRBV15 and TRBJ2-1; the match to TRBD1 covers 7 bases. Per germline, CDR1 LNHNV and CDR2 YYDKDF (reference sequence). This CDR3 has 15 amino acids. The V gene end was trimmed by 0 bases and the J gene end by 4 bases; junction bases not matched to a gene: 3. CDR3 loop: CATSREGGAYNEQFF. The CDR3 DNA is TGTGCCACCAGCAGAGAAGGGGGCGCTTACAATGAGCAGTTCTTC.

The chain employs TRBV19 and TRBJ1-5, with 9 positions matching TRBD1. In germline, CDR1 is LNHDA, CDR2 SQIVND (reference sequence). Trimming took 4 bases from V and 2 from J; bases not matched to a gene: 3. The CDR3 is 15 amino acids. The chain's CDR3 is CASSRTGVGNQPQHF. CDR3 coding DNA: TGTGCCAGTAGTAGGACAGGGGTGGGCAATCAGCCCCAGCATTTT.

The chain links TRBV3-1 to TRBJ2-5, with 8 bases matching TRBD2. The CDR3 has 14 amino acids. The ends lost 4 bases at V and 7 bases at J; junction bases unmatched: 8. Germline CDR1 is LGHDT and CDR2 is YNNKEL (reference sequence). CDR3 sequence reads: CASSLAGPGGTQYF. The CDR3 coding sequence is TGTGCCAGCAGCCTAGCGGGACCGGGCGGGACCCAGTACTTC.

This clonotype was counted only a few times. The chain carries TRBV4-2 and TRBJ2-1, with D tentatively TRBD2 (6 bases). Germline V gene sequence: CDR1 LGHNA, CDR2 YNFKEQ. This CDR3 has 17 amino acids. The V and J ends lost 3 bases and 4 bases respectively, with 19 bases between them. This chain's CDR3 is CASSHPGEGGRYNEQFF. CDR3 DNA sequence: TGTGCCAGCAGCCATCCCGGGGAAGGAGGGAGATACAATGAGCAGTTCTTC.

V is TRBV5-1 and J is TRBJ2-5; 10 nucleotides line up with TRBD2. V was clipped by 4 bases and J by 0 bases; unmatched bases: 6. CDR3 length: 16 residues. Germline lookup yields CDR1 SGHRS and CDR2 YFSETQ. CDR3 coding DNA: TGCGCCAGCAGCGAGCAGCGGGGGGGCGACCAAGAGACCCAGTACTTC. Its protein is CASSEQRGGDQETQYF. The full variable domain, rest sourced from reference TRBV5-1 and TRBJ2-5, is KAGVTQTPRYLIKTRGQQVTLSCSPISGHRSVSWYQQTPGQGLQFLFEYFSETQRNKGNFPGRFSGRQFSNSRSEMNVSTLELGDSALYLCASSEQRGGDQETQYFGPGTRLLVL.

The table lists this clonotype with a few counts. The DNA of the CDR3 is TGTGCCAGCAGCTTGGGAAGGGAGGACATTCAGTACTTC. Its translation is CASSLGREDIQYF. V and J are TRBV7-3 and TRBJ2-4, with a possible D match to TRBD2 (6 bases). Germline V gives CDR1 SGHTA, CDR2 FQGTGA. V lost 3 bases to trimming and J lost 8 bases, with 11 bases between them. The CDR3 runs 13 residues.